The rows below give T cell receptor beta chains drawn from one sample of a study of blood T cell repertoires in COVID-19. Sequencing used immunoSEQ multiplex PCR; TCRdb keeps in-frame clones, though not all of them. This sample yields 200,000 or so clones, of which 75% to 90% are seen a single time; under 7.5% belongs to the top ten. Sequencing was carried out using peripheral blood. Every receptor here comes from a man aged 55 to 69 who had recovered from COVID-19. The CDR3 runs from the conserved cysteine through the conserved F or W. Fields, in order: CDR3 DNA, CDR3 protein, D gene, V gene, J gene, clone size. D genes are given only for firm matches. Not all rows give a size; the values are once, few, many and, for expanded clones, a class.

TGCGCCAGCAGTACGGCCCGGGGGGGGGTGGAGACCCAGTACTTC	CASSTARGGVETQYF	TRBD2	TRBV10-2	TRBJ2-5	-
TGTGCCAGCAGCCAAAGCGGTCGGGAGCAGTACTTC	CASSQSGREQYF	-	TRBV3-1/TRBV3-2	TRBJ2-7	-
TGTGCCAGTAGTATCCGGGGAATGAACACTGAAGCTTTCTTT	CASSIRGMNTEAFF	-	TRBV19	TRBJ1-1	-
TGTGCCAGCAGCGGTAGCGGGAGGGCCTTAGGAGAGCAGTACTTC	CASSGSGRALGEQYF	TRBD2	TRBV7-6	TRBJ2-7	-
TGCGCCCGCAGCGCTGGGACTAGCGGGGGGGGCACAGATACGCAGTATTTT	CARSAGTSGGGTDTQYF	TRBD2	TRBV5-1	TRBJ2-3	-
TGTGCCAGCAGTTCGAGGACTCTCCCGGCCCTCCACTTT	CASSSRTLPALHF	-	TRBV12-3/TRBV12-4	TRBJ1-6	-
TGTGCCAGTAGTCCAGGGGACAGGGGGAGGCAGTACTTC	CASSPGDRGRQYF	TRBD1	TRBV19	TRBJ2-7	-
TGTGCCAGCAGGTCGGGGACAGGTGGTGCCGGGGAGCTGTTTTTT	CASRSGTGGAGELFF	TRBD1	TRBV6-5	TRBJ2-2	-
TGTGCCAGCAGCCCGGGTTCAACTAATGAAAAACTGTTTTTT	CASSPGSTNEKLFF	-	TRBV28	TRBJ1-4	-
TGTGCCAGCCGCGCGTCGGGTTACAATGAGCAGTTCTTC	CASRASGYNEQFF	-	TRBV28	TRBJ2-1	-
TGTGCCAGTAGTGGGCGTTTGACTAGCGGGAGGGCCGAGCAGTTCTTC	CASSGRLTSGRAEQFF	TRBD2	TRBV19	TRBJ2-1	-
TGTGCCAGCAACTCCCCTAGCGCGGTCTCCTACAATGAGCAGTTCTTC	CASNSPSAVSYNEQFF	-	TRBV28	TRBJ2-1	-
TGTGCCAGCAGCCCCCTGGCGGGAGGGTCCTACGAGCAGTACTTC	CASSPLAGGSYEQYF	-	TRBV21-1	TRBJ2-7	-
TGTGCCAGCAGTTCACAAATAGCGGGAGCTTCCTACGAGCAGTACTTC	CASSSQIAGASYEQYF	TRBD2	TRBV27	TRBJ2-7	-
TGTGCCAGTAGTATCGAGGACAGGGTAGGTCATGAGCAGTTCTTC	CASSIEDRVGHEQFF	TRBD1	TRBV19	TRBJ2-1	-
TGTGCCAGCAGCGCAACCGGGACTAGCGGGTGGAGGGTCTACAATGAGCAGTTCTTC	CASSATGTSGWRVYNEQFF	TRBD2	TRBV9	TRBJ2-1	once
TGTGCCAGCAGCTTAGTACGGACAGGGGGAAGCCAGAATCAGCCCCAGCATTTT	CASSLVRTGGSQNQPQHF	TRBD1	TRBV7-8	TRBJ1-5	-
TGCGCCAGCAGCTTGCTACTAGCGGGGAACACAGATACGCAGTATTTT	CASSLLLAGNTDTQYF	TRBD2	TRBV5-1	TRBJ2-3	-
TGCGCCAGCAGTTCCGGGACAGGGGCGTTCACTGAAGCTTTCTTT	CASSSGTGAFTEAFF	TRBD1	TRBV5-1	TRBJ1-1	-
TGTGCCAGCAGTTGGACAGGGGGCAATGAGCAGTTCTTC	CASSWTGGNEQFF	TRBD1	TRBV27	TRBJ2-1	-